Listed below are T cell receptor beta chains from one sample, sequenced in a study of regulatory T cells in long-lasting Graves disease. TCRdb redid the calling of the multiplex PCR reads with MiXCR, one entry per CDR3 protein. The data hold 350,000 to 450,000 distinct CDR3 sequences, with over 15% observed a single time. This sample was shared with a second study, whose subject was T cells in Graves' hyperthyroidism and ophthalmopathy.

This material consisted of peripheral blood mononuclear cells (PBMCs), taken at new diagnosis, from a patient treated with antithyroid drugs. The receptors derive from a man aged 35 to 55 with Graves disease. Each CDR3 is given with its conserved first and last residue. Each record gives: clone size, V gene, J gene, D gene, CDR3 protein, CDR3 DNA. A D gene is named only where the DNA matches it firmly. For some rows the clone size is stated as once, few or many, or as a class when expanded; others skip it.

many	TRBV7-2	TRBJ2-5	TRBD2	CASSKTGGPGETQYF	TGTGCCAGCAGCAAGACGGGGGGGCCGGGGGAGACCCAGTACTTC
many	TRBV2	TRBJ2-3	TRBD2	CARESGTSGTDTQYF	TGTGCCAGGGAATCCGGGACTAGCGGCACAGATACGCAGTATTTT
many	TRBV28	TRBJ2-7	NA	CASSSGQNYEQYF	TGTGCCAGCAGTTCGGGACAAAACTACGAGCAGTACTTC
many	TRBV6-1	TRBJ2-5	TRBD1	CASTRGPFRGLGETQYF	TGTGCCAGCACCCGGGGGCCCTTCAGGGGGCTCGGGGAGACCCAGTACTTC
many	TRBV4-1	TRBJ1-1	NA	CASHEGRQQGMISTEAFF	TGCGCCAGCCATGAAGGAAGGCAACAGGGTATGATCTCGACTGAAGCTTTCTTT
many	TRBV9	TRBJ1-4	NA	CASGGAAGEKLFF	TGTGCCAGTGGTGGCGCGGCCGGTGAAAAACTGTTTTTT
many	TRBV5-1	TRBJ2-7	NA	CASSLAGRVGHYEQYF	TGCGCCAGCAGCTTGGCCGGAAGGGTGGGACACTACGAGCAGTACTTC
many	TRBV6-1	TRBJ1-2	NA	CASTDNYGYTF	TGTGCCAGCACGGATAACTATGGCTACACCTTC
many	TRBV27	TRBJ2-3	NA	CASSFRGDGTDTQYF	TGTGCCAGCAGTTTCAGAGGGGACGGCACAGATACGCAGTATTTT
NA	TRBV28	TRBJ2-7	NA	CASSPVTFLKYEQYF	TGTGCCAGCAGTCCCGTGACTTTTTTGAAGTACGAGCAGTACTTC
many	TRBV4-2	TRBJ2-7	NA	CASSQDTSVSSYEQYF	TGTGCCAGCAGCCAGGACACTTCGGTCAGCTCCTACGAGCAGTACTTC
few	TRBV4-2	TRBJ2-7	NA	CASSQDTGLVSEQYF	TGCGCCAGCAGCCAAGATACCGGGCTAGTGAGCGAGCAGTACTTC
NA	TRBV6-1	TRBJ2-5	NA	CASSEAGGGATQYF	TGTGCCAGCAGTGAAGCAGGAGGGGGGGCGACCCAGTACTTC
NA	TRBV5-6	TRBJ1-2	NA	CASSYDILGYTF	TGTGCCAGCAGCTATGACATACTTGGCTACACCTTC
many	TRBV18	TRBJ1-4	NA	CASSPTGTGDGKLFF	TGTGCCAGCTCACCTACAGGTACCGGCGACGGAAAACTGTTTTTT
few	TRBV30	TRBJ1-4	NA	CAWRMKLRGEKLFF	TGTGCCTGGAGAATGAAGCTTCGTGGGGAAAAACTGTTTTTT
many	TRBV7-9	TRBJ2-3	NA	CASSHNGIVSTDTQYF	TGTGCCAGCAGCCATAACGGGATAGTTAGCACAGATACGCAGTATTTT
NA	TRBV5-6	TRBJ1-1	NA	CASSLAGSPNTEAFF	TGTGCCAGCAGCTTGGCCGGCAGTCCGAACACTGAAGCTTTCTTT
few	TRBV24-1	TRBJ1-1	NA	CATSDTQTETEAFF	TGTGCCACCAGTGATACCCAGACAGAGACTGAAGCTTTCTTT
many	TRBV10-3	TRBJ1-6	NA	CAISETDKPLHF	TGTGCCATCAGTGAGACCGACAAACCCCTCCACTTT
NA	TRBV5-1	TRBJ2-5	TRBD2	CASSPTSGGGPETQYF	TGCGCCAGCAGCCCAACTAGCGGGGGGGGGCCAGAGACCCAGTACTTC
many	TRBV3-1	TRBJ2-7	NA	CASSQAGISGEQYF	TGTGCCAGCAGCCAAGCGGGGATTAGTGGCGAGCAGTACTTC
NA	TRBV14	TRBJ2-6	NA	CASSRRGANVLTF	TGTGCCAGCAGCCGGCGGGGGGCCAACGTCCTGACTTTC
many	TRBV2	TRBJ1-5	TRBD1	CASSEWGTGGYQPQHF	TGTGCCAGCAGTGAATGGGGGACAGGGGGTTATCAGCCCCAGCATTTT
NA	TRBV10-3	TRBJ2-7	TRBD1	CAISPGQESYEQYF	TGTGCCATCAGTCCGGGACAGGAGTCCTACGAGCAGTACTTC
few	TRBV12-3/TRBV12-4	TRBJ2-2	TRBD1	CASSPSTGVKGVDTGELFF	TGTGCCAGCAGTCCCTCGACAGGGGTAAAGGGGGTTGACACCGGGGAGCTGTTTTTT
many	TRBV7-8	TRBJ1-2	TRBD1	CASSSGQGLLGYTF	TGTGCCAGCAGCTCGGGACAGGGACTTCTGGGCTACACCTTC
many	TRBV5-1	TRBJ2-7	NA	CASSLGGDLYGWQYF	TGCGCCAGCAGCTTGGGAGGGGACCTCTATGGTTGGCAGTACTTC
NA	TRBV5-1	TRBJ2-5	NA	CASSIGRVGQETQYF	TGCGCCAGCAGCATCGGCAGGGTCGGACAAGAGACCCAGTACTTC
NA	TRBV2	TRBJ1-1	NA	CASRRPEAAFF	TGTGCCAGCCGGCGTCCGGAAGCGGCTTTCTTT
NA	TRBV11-2	TRBJ1-6	NA	CASSLRDRISPLHF	TGTGCCAGCAGCTTAAGAGACCGAATTTCACCCCTCCACTTT
many	TRBV29-1	TRBJ1-5	TRBD1	CSVGQGGPQHF	TGCAGCGTCGGACAGGGCGGGCCCCAGCATTTT
NA	TRBV5-1	TRBJ1-4	NA	CASSLDRGTGTNEKLFF	TGCGCCAGCAGCTTGGATCGGGGGACGGGGACTAATGAAAAACTGTTTTTT
NA	TRBV5-1	TRBJ2-7	TRBD1	CASSLGQTEF	TGCGCCAGCAGCCTGGGACAGACTGAATTC
many	TRBV5-1	TRBJ1-4	NA	CASRRARGPGEKLFF	TGCGCCAGCAGGAGGGCCAGGGGCCCCGGGGAAAAACTGTTTTTT
NA	TRBV12-3/TRBV12-4	TRBJ2-3	TRBD2	CASSFKSLGLAADTQYF	TGTGCCAGCAGTTTCAAGTCCTTGGGACTAGCGGCAGATACGCAGTATTTT
NA	TRBV12-3/TRBV12-4	TRBJ2-7	TRBD1	CASRTQGAVEQYF	TGTGCCAGCAGGACGCAGGGGGCGGTCGAGCAGTACTTC
many	TRBV28	TRBJ1-1	NA	CASSTSWAANTEAFF	TGTGCCAGCAGTACCAGTTGGGCAGCGAACACTGAAGCTTTCTTT
many	TRBV3-1	TRBJ2-5	TRBD2	CASSRPRGGQETQYF	TGTGCCAGCAGCCGCCCCCGGGGGGGCCAGGAGACCCAGTACTTC
many	TRBV3-1	TRBJ2-7	NA	CASRQGGVSYEQYF	TGTGCCAGCAGGCAGGGGGGGGTCTCCTACGAGCAGTACTTC
many	TRBV18	TRBJ2-1	NA	CASSPPDQRAIEQFF	TGTGCCAGCTCACCACCGGACCAACGGGCCATTGAGCAGTTCTTC
few	TRBV6-1	TRBJ1-6	NA	CASSQPGRQINSPLHF	TGTGCCAGCAGCCAGCCGGGACGGCAAATTAATTCACCCCTCCACTTT
many	TRBV7-6	TRBJ1-2	TRBD1	CASSTGQGEGGYTF	TGTGCCAGCAGCACAGGACAGGGGGAAGGTGGCTACACCTTC
many	TRBV6-1	TRBJ2-5	TRBD2	CASRKGRTSDPQETQYF	TGTGCCAGCAGAAAAGGGCGCACTAGCGACCCCCAAGAGACCCAGTACTTC
NA	TRBV4-3	TRBJ1-4	NA	CASSPSPGGTNEKLFF	TGCGCCAGCAGCCCCTCTCCTGGGGGGACTAATGAAAAACTGTTTTTT
many	TRBV28	TRBJ2-5	NA	CASSTWAAQYF	TGTGCCAGCAGTACCTGGGCGGCCCAGTACTTC
few	TRBV28	TRBJ1-2	TRBD1	CASSSAGGNYGYTF	TGTGCCAGCAGTTCGGCAGGGGGCAACTATGGCTACACCTTC
many	TRBV29-1	TRBJ1-1	NA	CSVDGRNTEAFF	TGCAGCGTGGACGGGAGGAACACTGAAGCTTTCTTT